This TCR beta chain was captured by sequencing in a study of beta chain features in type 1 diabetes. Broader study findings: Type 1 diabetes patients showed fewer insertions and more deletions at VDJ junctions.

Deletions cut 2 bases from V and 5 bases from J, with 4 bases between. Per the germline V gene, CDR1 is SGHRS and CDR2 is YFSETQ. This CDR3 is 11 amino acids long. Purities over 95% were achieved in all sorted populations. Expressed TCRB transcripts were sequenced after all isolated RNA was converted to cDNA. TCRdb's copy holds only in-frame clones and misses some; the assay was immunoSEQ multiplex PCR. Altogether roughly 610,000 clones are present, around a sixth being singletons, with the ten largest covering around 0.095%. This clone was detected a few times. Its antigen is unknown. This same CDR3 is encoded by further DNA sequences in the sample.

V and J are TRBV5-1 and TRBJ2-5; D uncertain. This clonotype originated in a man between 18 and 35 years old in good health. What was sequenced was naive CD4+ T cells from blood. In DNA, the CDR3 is TGCGCCAGCAGCTTAGATGAGACCCAGTACTTC. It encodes CASSLDETQYF. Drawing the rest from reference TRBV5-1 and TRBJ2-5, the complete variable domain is KAGVTQTPRYLIKTRGQQVTLSCSPISGHRSVSWYQQTPGQGLQFLFEYFSETQRNKGNFPGRFSGRQFSNSRSEMNVSTLELGDSALYLCASSLDETQYFGPGTRLLVL.